This entry is about one T cell receptor (beta chain). The antigen remains undetermined. The sample originates from a study of metastatic and nonmetastatic thyroid tumors. Across the whole study: Repertoire comparison spanned blood and tumor or nodule tissue of malignant and benign thyroid patients. Findings and caveats of the study: Significantly higher TCR beta diversity was reportedly seen in malignant thyroid tumors than benign nodules, in blood and tumor.

TCRdb re-called clones from the PCR reads using MiXCR. The table includes over 4,500 clones, 33% detected once. Patients were all untreated before their thyroid surgery. The TCR was taken from a female donor with papillary thyroid cancer or a benign thyroid nodule (not recorded which). Some clones in this sample may be carry-over from other donors' samples. What was sequenced was adjacent normal tissue.

CDR3 sequence reads: CASSLAQSWGYTF. In nucleotides, the CDR3 is TGTGCCAGCAGCTTAGCGCAAAGCTGGGGCTACACCTTC. This chain uses TRBV7-9 with TRBJ1-2; no firm D call. The CDR3 is made up of 13 amino acids. Looked up from germline, CDR1 is SEHNR and CDR2 is FQNEAQ (reference sequence). Trimming took off 0 bases at V and 8 bases at J, with 10 bases between the two ends.